A single sample gave rise to the 18 T cell receptor beta chains below, sequenced in a study of T cell responses to AZD1222 COVID-19 vaccine. Sequenced by immunoSEQ multiplex PCR; TCRdb stores in-frame clones only, minus some. The data hold some 120,000 clones, with 85% to 90% observed a single time. This material consisted of peripheral blood, taken 28 days after the second AZD1222 dose. These receptors were obtained from an adult who received the AZD1222 COVID-19 vaccine.

This clone showed up just a few times. The chain employs TRBV29-1 and TRBJ1-1, with D unresolved. CDR3 length: 12 residues. In germline, CDR1 is SQVTM, CDR2 ANQGSEA. The V and J ends lost 3 bases and 1 base respectively, with 6 bases between them. The CDR3 here is CSVDVQNTEAFF. The DNA for the CDR3 is TGCAGCGTTGATGTACAGAACACTGAAGCTTTCTTT.

This clone was seen a handful of times. V gene TRBV19 combines with J gene TRBJ2-5; D remains unclear. Trimming took 6 bases from V and 5 from J, leaving 13 bases between them. There are 13 residues in the CDR3. CDR1 is LNHDA, CDR2 SQIVND, per germline (reference sequence). The CDR3 region has the DNA TGTGCCAGTAGGCAGACACCAACGGAGACCCAGTACTTC. It codes for CASRQTPTETQYF.

This clone was counted once. The J gene is TRBJ1-4, the V gene TRBV6-4; D is undetermined. The V and J ends lost 10 bases and 7 bases respectively, with 13 bases between them. The CDR3 covers 12 residues. The germline CDR1 and CDR2 sequences are MRHNA and SNTAGT. DNA for the CDR3: TGTGCCAACTCCTCAGCAGGTGAAAAACTGTTTTTT. This codes for CANSSAGEKLFF.

This chain connects TRBV14 to TRBJ2-3, with 13 bases fitting TRBD2. This CDR3 spans 16 amino acids. Germline CDR1 SGHDN, CDR2 FVKESK. Trimming at V came to 5 bases and at J to 5 bases, leaving 7 bases not matched to a gene. The CDR3 DNA reads TGTGCCAGCAGCGAAGGGACTAGCGGGGTTCTAGATACGCAGTATTTT. Protein product: CASSEGTSGVLDTQYF.

The chain couples TRBV5-4 to TRBJ2-7; tentatively, D is TRBD1 (6 bases). The CDR3 has 12 residues. The V gene's germline CDR1 is SGHNT and CDR2 YYREEE (reference sequence). V lost 0 bases and J lost 7, with 8 bases in between. CDR3 sequence (DNA): TGTGCCAGCAGCTTGGGGGGGCGGGAGCAGTACTTC. It is translated as CASSLGGREQYF.

The J gene is TRBJ1-1, the V gene TRBV28; TRBD1 might be the D (5 bases). The ends were cut back, 2 bases at V and 3 bases at J, with 19 bases in the middle. Looked up from germline, CDR1 is MDHEN and CDR2 is SYDVKM. The CDR3 covers 17 residues. The CDR3 region has the DNA TGTGCCAGCAGTTTAGTTGGGGCCATTGAAAGGGACACTGAAGCTTTCTTT. It translates to CASSLVGAIERDTEAFF.

This clone was recorded a few times. The chain combines TRBV3-1 (or the pseudogene TRBV3-2) with TRBJ2-7; possibly TRBD2 for D (5 bases). V was trimmed by 4 bases and J by 2 bases, leaving 12 bases between them. This CDR3 is 14 amino acids long. Germline CDR1 LGHDT, CDR2 YNNKEL (reference sequence). CDR3 residues: CASSPRTGAYEQYF. The CDR3 region has the DNA TGTGCCAGCAGCCCTAGGACTGGGGCCTACGAGCAGTACTTC.

The gene calls are TRBV7-9 and TRBJ2-1, with D unclear. The CDR3 spans 13 residues. The germline gives CDR1 SEHNR, CDR2 FQNEAQ (reference sequence). The germline V and J ends were trimmed by 1 base and 7 bases, with 8 bases remaining between them. CDR3 DNA: TGTGCCAGCAGCTTAGAACAGTTTAATGAGCAGTTCTTC. It translates to CASSLEQFNEQFF.

This chain joins TRBV7-3 and TRBJ2-3; 9 bases agree with TRBD2. Trimming at V came to 4 bases and at J to 4 bases, leaving 6 bases not matched to a gene. The CDR3 consists of 15 residues. Germline CDR1 is SGHTA and CDR2 is FQGTGA. CDR3 DNA sequence: TGTGCCAGCAGCTCCCAAGCGGGGGGCCCAGATACGCAGTATTTT. Amino acids: CASSSQAGGPDTQYF.

The J gene is TRBJ2-5, the V gene TRBV7-3; D gene uncertain. Trimming stripped 5 bases from V and 4 bases from J, with 11 bases between. The CDR3 contains 13 residues. CDR1 SGHTA and CDR2 FQGTGA come from the germline V gene. CDR3 nucleotide sequence: TGTGCCAGCAGCCCGAGCAGCCGAGAGACCCAGTACTTC. Translated, it gives CASSPSSRETQYF.

The J gene is TRBJ1-6, the V gene TRBV4-1; 7 positions match TRBD1. The CDR3 loop spans 16 amino acids. With 0 bases clipped from V and 6 bases from J, the junction kept 5 bases outside the gene matches. Looked up from germline, CDR1 is MGHRA and CDR2 is YSYEKL. The CDR3 loop reads CASSQEGTAFNSPLHF. In DNA form, the CDR3 reads TGCGCCAGCAGCCAAGAAGGGACAGCCTTTAATTCACCCCTCCACTTT.

The J gene is TRBJ1-2, the V gene TRBV10-2; D uncertain. The germline V gene encodes CDR1 WSHSY and CDR2 SAAADI. V gave up 0 bases and J gave up 5 bases, with 4 bases separating them. There are 12 residues in the CDR3. CDR3 sequence reads: CASSESEYGYTF. The DNA of the CDR3 is TGCGCCAGCAGTGAGTCGGAATATGGCTACACCTTC.

This rearrangement joins TRBV24-1 to TRBJ2-1, with D perhaps TRBD2 (5 bases). In germline, CDR1 is KGHDR, CDR2 SFDVKD. The CDR3 extends over 16 amino acids. Trimming took off 2 bases at V and 10 bases at J, with 20 bases between the two ends. CDR3 DNA sequence: TGTGCCACCAGTGATTCCACGGACTTTCGGTCCGGCGAGCAGTTCTTC. This codes for CATSDSTDFRSGEQFF.

The V and J genes are TRBV19 and TRBJ1-5, with D hard to call. The germline V and J ends were trimmed by 0 bases and 3 bases, with 9 bases remaining between them. Germline CDR1 and CDR2: LNHDA and SQIVND (reference sequence). The CDR3 spans 15 residues. DNA of the CDR3: TGTGCCAGTAGTATAGATCGGAAGGACAATCAGCCCCAGCATTTT. Protein sequence: CASSIDRKDNQPQHF.

Remarks on this clone: At one end the junction does not follow the germline gene, possibly because of a read error. The chain links TRBV7-7 to TRBJ1-1; 7 positions agree with TRBD1. This CDR3 has 16 residues. Germline assignment: CDR1 SSHAT and CDR2 FNYEAQ (reference sequence). The CDR3 protein is CASSPLGTVLNTEAFF. The CDR3 coding sequence is TGTGCTAGCAGCCCCCTCGGGACAGTACTTAACACTGAAGCTTTCTTT.

This chain joins TRBV5-1 and TRBJ1-1; 10 nucleotides agree with TRBD1. Germline lookup yields CDR1 SGHRS and CDR2 YFSETQ. The CDR3 runs to 16 residues. Trimming cost V 2 bases and J 4 bases; bases outside gene matches: 8. This CDR3 is CASSFTTGGVGTEAFF. CDR3 nucleotides: TGCGCCAGCAGCTTTACGACAGGGGGCGTGGGCACTGAAGCTTTCTTT.

V and J are TRBV5-1 and TRBJ2-3; D not certain. The germline V and J ends were trimmed by 4 bases and 2 bases, with 8 bases remaining between them. Germline CDR1 is SGHRS and CDR2 is YFSETQ. CDR3 length equals 13 residues. This CDR3 is CASSPIVTDTQYF. The CDR3 bases are TGCGCCAGCAGCCCCATTGTCACAGATACGCAGTATTTT.

This chain links TRBV20-1 with TRBJ1-2; D unclear. Germline V gene sequence: CDR1 DFQATT, CDR2 SNEGSKA (reference sequence). V lost 3 bases and J 4 bases, leaving 12 bases between the germline ends. This CDR3 has 13 amino acids. CDR3 nucleotide sequence: TGCAGTGCTAGTCTGCTTTCGTCCTATGGCTACACCTTC. Amino acids: CSASLLSSYGYTF.